This TCR beta chain was retrieved from a study of blood T cells in healthy people across ages. General study findings and limits: Not knowing donor CMV status may have confounded expanded clonotype changes.

The CDR3 contains 15 residues. The authors ran a second PCR of 7 to 11 cycles using a sample-barcoded 5' primer and a J-beta primer mix. Every cDNA molecule bore a tag from a template-switch adaptor containing 12 random nucleotides. Each single sample gave us at least 3 million CDR3-containing paired-end reads. TCRdb fed the 5' RACE reads into MiXCR, producing one record per CDR3 protein. The sample yields more than 1,000,000 distinct CDR3 sequences, approximately 25% seen once. Of note for this clonotype: The target antigen is unknown.

These data are also associated with another study on T cells of mothers and their children. That paper states: Material was donated by three healthy Caucasian mothers and their six children.

This chain joins TRBV12-3 or TRBV12-4 and TRBJ2-5, with TRBD2 matching over 8 bases. The assigned J gene may be wrong: the sequence end matches TRBJ2-1 better. The sequenced sample was blood. This TCR was sampled from a girl aged 2 to 9 in good health. CDR3 DNA sequence: TGTGCCAGCAAGGTGGGCGGGGGGCCTTACAATGAGCAGTTCTTC. Residues: CASKVGGGPYNEQFF.